This T cell receptor (beta chain) was identified in a study of blood T cells in healthy people across ages. Together with a sample-barcoded 5' primer, a J-beta primer mix was included in a second PCR lasting about 7 to 12 cycles. TCRdb reprocessed the 5' RACE reads via MiXCR and lists one record per CDR3 protein. Altogether 550,000 to 800,000 distinct CDR3 sequences are present, about 21% being singletons, with the ten largest covering roughly 3.6%. V gave up 2 bases and J gave up 0 bases, with 12 bases separating them. The V gene's germline CDR1 is DFQATT and CDR2 SNEGSKA (reference sequence). This CDR3 region has 15 residues.

Sequencing used blood. This TCR was recovered from a man in his sixties or seventies in good health. V is TRBV20-1 and J is TRBJ2-3; tentative D call: TRBD2 (6 bases). Here the CDR3 reads CSARRDGTSTDTQYF. The CDR3 DNA reads TGCAGTGCTAGAAGGGACGGGACTAGCACAGATACGCAGTATTTT.